This entry lists 30 T cell receptor beta chains sequenced from one sample in a study of liver allograft versus peripheral blood T cells. At the level of the study: What was compared were the T cell receptor repertoires in transplanted livers and those in the peripheral blood of recipients.

TCRdb called the reads again in MiXCR, with one record for every CDR3 protein. The table includes under 15,000 distinct CDR3 sequences, approximately 17% detected once. The receptors shown here come from a human patient who had a liver transplant. Some of the T cells might come from the graft donor.

There are many counts of this clonotype. This chain links TRBV10-3 with TRBJ2-1, with D perhaps matching TRBD1 (6 bases). V lost 5 bases and J lost 8, with 10 bases in between. The CDR3 has 12 amino acids. Germline CDR1 ENHRY, CDR2 SYGVKD. This CDR3 reads CAISNHRDEQFF. The CDR3 bases are TGTGCCATCAGTAACCACAGGGATGAGCAGTTCTTC.

The genes are TRBV27 and TRBJ1-5, with unresolved D. V gave up 5 bases and J gave up 7 bases, with 12 bases separating them. Looked up from germline, CDR1 is MNHEY and CDR2 is SMNVEV (reference sequence). The length of the CDR3 is 13 residues. The CDR3 coding sequence is TGTGCCAGCAGTCTAGGCAGCCGACAGCCCCAGCATTTT. It is translated as CASSLGSRQPQHF.

Sample share makes this clonotype medium-sized. The chain recombines TRBV11-1 with TRBJ2-5, with D possibly TRBD2 on 6 matching bases. V lost 1 base to trimming and J lost 4 bases, with 13 bases between them. Looked up from germline, CDR1 is SGHAT and CDR2 is FQDESV (reference sequence). There are 15 residues in the CDR3. CDR3: CASSLGAGGRETQYF. The CDR3 bases are TGTGCCAGCAGCTTAGGTGCCGGGGGAAGAGAGACCCAGTACTTC.

This clonotype is medium-sized (0.01 to 0.1%). The chain carries TRBV27 and TRBJ1-1; D might be TRBD1 (6 bases). V was shortened by 2 bases and J by 4 bases, with 11 bases between the two germline ends. The germline V gene encodes CDR1 MNHEY and CDR2 SMNVEV (reference sequence). The CDR3 has 14 residues. This chain's CDR3 is CASSLRGLGTEAFF. DNA for the CDR3: TGTGCCAGCAGTTTAAGGGGGTTGGGCACTGAAGCTTTCTTT.

The chain carries TRBV5-5 and TRBJ1-5; the D is unclear. V was trimmed by 4 bases and J by 4 bases, leaving 9 bases between them. CDR3 length: 13 residues. The germline V gene has CDR1 SGHKS and CDR2 YYEKEE (reference sequence). CDR3 nucleotides: TGTGCCAGCAGCCCGGACGGAAATCAGCCCCAGCATTTT. Amino acids: CASSPDGNQPQHF. Full variable domain (outside the CDR3, taken from reference TRBV5-5 and TRBJ1-5): DAGVTQSPTHLIKTRGQQVTLRCSPISGHKSVSWYQQVLGQGPQFIFQYYEKEERGRGNFPDRFSARQFPNYSSELNVNALLLGDSALYLCASSPDGNQPQHFGDGTRLSIL.

The gene calls are TRBV7-3 and TRBJ1-5, with 7 bases fitting TRBD1. The V segment lost 5 bases and the J segment 2 bases; nucleotides outside the gene matches: 6. The length of the CDR3 is 15 residues. Looked up from germline, CDR1 is SGHTA and CDR2 is FQGTGA. The CDR3 is CASSTRTGGNQPQHF. Here the CDR3 DNA reads TGTGCCAGCAGCACGAGGACAGGCGGCAATCAGCCCCAGCATTTT.

Only a few counts were recorded for this clonotype. The J gene is TRBJ2-5, the V gene TRBV19, with D possibly being TRBD2 (7 bases). Per germline, CDR1 LNHDA and CDR2 SQIVND (reference sequence). This CDR3 region has 15 residues. V gave up 4 bases and J gave up 4 bases, with 16 bases separating them. In nucleotides, the CDR3 is TGTGCCAGTAGTACCCCCGGGGGGCGCTTAGAGACCCAGTACTTC. It specifies CASSTPGGRLETQYF.

The chain recombines TRBV20-1 with TRBJ1-4; no clear D gene. The CDR3 spans 15 residues. From germline, CDR1 is DFQATT and CDR2 SNEGSKA (reference sequence). The V and J ends lost 3 bases and 7 bases respectively, with 18 bases between them. CDR3 nucleotides: TGCAGTGCTAGTACGCACTCGAGCCTCCCTGAAAAACTGTTTTTT. This gives the protein CSASTHSSLPEKLFF.

This clonotype was observed many times. The gene calls are TRBV7-2 and TRBJ2-1; 8 bases map to TRBD2. The V gene end was trimmed by 2 bases and the J gene end by 4 bases; junction bases not matched to a gene: 7. The CDR3 is 16 residues long. Per the germline V gene, CDR1 is SGHTA and CDR2 is FQGNSA. The CDR3, as DNA: TGTGCCAGCAGCTTACGGCGGGGGGTAATTTACAATGAGCAGTTCTTC. Translation gives CASSLRRGVIYNEQFF.

This clonotype was seen a few times. The chain joins TRBV5-6 to TRBJ2-7, with 7 bases identical to TRBD2. The CDR3 runs to 13 residues. Germline-derived CDR1 and CDR2 are SGHDT and YYEEEE. Trimming removed 0 bases from V and 6 bases from J; junction bases left unmatched: 3. The CDR3 DNA reads TGTGCCAGCAGCTTGGGGGAGGGCCTCGAGCAGTACTTC. It encodes CASSLGEGLEQYF.

This clonotype was seen a handful of times. The chain's CDR3 is CASSLASADYGYTF. The CDR3 DNA sequence: TGTGCCAGCAGCTTAGCGTCGGCGGACTATGGCTACACCTTC. The V and J genes are TRBV7-2 and TRBJ1-2, with D unclear. The CDR3 is 14 residues long. Germline CDR1 reads SGHTA; CDR2 reads FQGNSA. V was shortened by 0 bases and J by 3 bases, with 8 bases between the two germline ends.

There are many counts of this clonotype. The J gene is TRBJ2-3, the V gene TRBV28; 10 bases are shared with TRBD1. CDR1 is MDHEN, CDR2 SYDVKM, per germline. With V trimmed by 5 bases and J by 5 bases, 10 bases remained unmatched. The length of the CDR3 is 16 residues. CDR3 sequence reads: CASSTQTGGAEDTQYF. CDR3 bases: TGTGCCAGCAGTACTCAGACAGGGGGCGCGGAAGATACGCAGTATTTT.

This clonotype is medium-sized in the sample. V usage is TRBV18 and J usage is TRBJ2-1; 10 bases are a match to TRBD2. This CDR3 has 16 amino acids. Germline V gives CDR1 KGHSH, CDR2 LQKENI. V was pared by 3 bases and J by 9 bases, with 11 bases of the junction left unmatched. The chain's CDR3 is CASSPTAGGLSGEQFF. CDR3 sequence (DNA): TGTGCCAGCTCACCGACAGCGGGGGGGCTCTCGGGTGAGCAGTTCTTC.

This clonotype was seen many times. V gene TRBV10-3 combines with J gene TRBJ1-5; D unclear. V lost 2 bases to trimming and J lost 3 bases, with 5 bases between them. Per the germline V gene, CDR1 is ENHRY and CDR2 is SYGVKD. CDR3 length: 13 residues. CDR3 protein: CAISEVYNQPQHF. The CDR3 nucleotides are TGTGCCATCAGTGAGGTCTACAATCAGCCCCAGCATTTT.

This clonotype turned up a few times. The chain employs TRBV10-3 and TRBJ2-1; 13 nucleotides line up with TRBD2. Germline trimming cut 4 bases from V and 0 bases from J; bases unmatched to any gene: 9. CDR3 size: 19 residues. Germline V gene sequence: CDR1 ENHRY, CDR2 SYGVKD. CDR3 nucleotide sequence: TGTGCCATCAGTGGATTGACTAGCGGGGGGATGAGCTCCTACAATGAGCAGTTCTTC. This encodes CAISGLTSGGMSSYNEQFF.

This clonotype rates as medium-sized. The CDR3 reads CASSPPRVAGASNTGELFF. The DNA for the CDR3 is TGTGCCAGCTCACCACCTAGGGTAGCGGGGGCATCGAACACCGGGGAGCTGTTTTTT. J is TRBJ2-2 and V is TRBV18; 9 bases match TRBD2. This CDR3 has 19 residues. With 0 bases clipped from V and 0 bases from J, the junction kept 8 bases outside the gene matches. CDR1 and CDR2 from the germline V gene are KGHSH and LQKENI.

This clonotype came up a few times. This rearrangement joins TRBV6-5 to TRBJ1-5, with D possibly TRBD1 on 5 matching bases. V was cut by 4 bases and J by 2 bases, with 9 bases left in between. CDR3 length: 14 amino acids. Germline loops: CDR1 MNHEY, CDR2 SVGAGI. The DNA of the CDR3 is TGTGCCAGCAGTTCCTGGGACGGCAATCAGCCCCAGCATTTT. This sequence encodes CASSSWDGNQPQHF.

The table lists this clonotype with many counts. The chain recombines TRBV18 with TRBJ2-1; 10 positions match TRBD2. Germline V gene sequence: CDR1 KGHSH, CDR2 LQKENI. This CDR3 is 14 amino acids long. Trimming at V came to 4 bases and at J to 4 bases, leaving 1 base not matched to a gene. CDR3 sequence: CASSRAGGYNEQFF. CDR3 nucleotide sequence: TGTGCCAGCTCACGAGCGGGAGGGTACAATGAGCAGTTCTTC. The variable domain in full, completed from reference TRBV18 and TRBJ2-1, reads NAGVMQNPRHLVRRRGQEARLRCSPMKGHSHVYWYRQLPEEGLKFMVYLQKENIIDESGMPKERFSAEFPKEGPSILRIQQVVRGDSAAYFCASSRAGGYNEQFFGPGTRLTVL.

This clonotype has just a few counts. The chain uses TRBV5-1 and TRBJ2-3, with 12 bases lining up with TRBD2. The trim removed 7 bases at V and 4 bases at J, leaving 7 bases unmatched. Germline values: CDR1 SGHRS, CDR2 YFSETQ. The CDR3 extends over 15 amino acids. DNA for the CDR3: TGCGCCAGCGACACTAGCGGGAGGTCGGCAGATACGCAGTATTTT. It specifies CASDTSGRSADTQYF.

In this sample, this clonotype turned up a few times. The chain has TRBV20-1 and TRBJ1-1; a weak D match, TRBD1 (6 bases). Between the trimmed V and J ends, which lost 3 bases and 4 bases, there was a span of 15 bases. The CDR3 loop spans 14 amino acids. Germline V lookup: CDR1 DFQATT, CDR2 SNEGSKA (reference sequence). The CDR3 region is CSASPGTRGTEAFF. The CDR3 coding sequence is TGCAGTGCTAGCCCCGGGACAAGGGGCACTGAAGCTTTCTTT.

The sample holds many counts of this clonotype. The rearrangement uses TRBV27 and TRBJ1-1, with D possibly being TRBD1 (5 bases). The CDR3 sequence is 15 residues long. Trimming shortened V by 5 bases and J by 0 bases, and 13 bases separated the two germline ends. Per germline, CDR1 MNHEY and CDR2 SMNVEV (reference sequence). CDR3 bases: TGTGCCAGCAGTGTAGACAGAATTATGAACACTGAAGCTTTCTTT. Its protein product is CASSVDRIMNTEAFF.

This clonotype was detected a few times. The V gene is TRBV14, the J gene TRBJ2-7; possibly TRBD1 or TRBD2 for D (5 bases each). Germline V CDR1 and CDR2: SGHDN, FVKESK. Trimming took 4 bases from V and 2 from J, leaving 27 bases between them. This CDR3 is built from 19 residues. CDR3 protein: CASSPLPNGVPQGPYEQYF. As DNA, the CDR3 is TGTGCCAGCAGCCCTCTCCCCAACGGAGTCCCCCAGGGACCCTACGAGCAGTACTTC.

Turning to this clonotype: The junction and the germline gene differ at one end; a read error may be behind it. The V call is TRBV5-6, the J call TRBJ2-1; 13 bases agree with TRBD2. CDR3 length: 16 amino acids. The germline V gene encodes CDR1 SGHDT and CDR2 YYEEEE. In DNA, the CDR3 is TGCGCCAGCAGCCCGGGACTAGCGGGGAGCTACAATGAGCAGTTCTTC. This translates into CASSPGLAGSYNEQFF.

This clonotype was counted at least ten times. The rearrangement links TRBV11-1 to TRBJ2-5; 9 bases are a match to TRBD2. The germline CDR1 and CDR2 sequences are SGHAT and FQDESV (reference sequence). The CDR3 extends over 16 amino acids. V shed 4 bases, J shed 2 bases, and the junction held 8 bases outside the gene matches. As DNA, the CDR3 is TGTGCCAGCAGCTGGAGAAGCGGGAGGTATCAAGAGACCCAGTACTTC. Its translation is CASSWRSGRYQETQYF.

This clonotype has a count of ten or more. This chain uses TRBV5-5 with TRBJ2-1; D is unresolved. The V gene's germline CDR1 is SGHKS and CDR2 YYEKEE (reference sequence). This CDR3 has 14 amino acids. Trimming took 3 bases from V and 9 from J, leaving 16 bases between them. The CDR3 DNA sequence: TGTGCCAGCAGCTGGACCGGACGGACGGGTGAGCAGTTCTTC. Its protein product is CASSWTGRTGEQFF. The full variable domain, with the rest looked up from reference TRBV5-5 and TRBJ2-1, is DAGVTQSPTHLIKTRGQQVTLRCSPISGHKSVSWYQQVLGQGPQFIFQYYEKEERGRGNFPDRFSARQFPNYSSELNVNALLLGDSALYLCASSWTGRTGEQFFGPGTRLTVL.

The sample holds many counts of this clonotype. One junction end disagrees with the germline gene, perhaps due to a read error. The chain recombines TRBV6-5 with TRBJ2-4; perhaps D is TRBD1 or TRBD2 (5 bases each). The CDR3 is made up of 15 amino acids. Germline V gene lookup returns CDR1 MNHEY and CDR2 SVGAGI. As DNA, the CDR3 is TGTGCCAGCAGTTACTCGAGGGGAGATAGCCACCTCCCAACCTTC. Its protein is CASSYSRGDSHLPTF.

Many counts were recorded for this clonotype. The CDR3 reads CASSYPLGGNQPQHF. The DNA for the CDR3 is TGTGCCAGCAGTTACCCGTTGGGCGGCAATCAGCCCCAGCATTTT. The rearrangement links TRBV6-2 or TRBV6-3 to TRBJ1-5; no clear D. In germline, CDR1 is MNHEY, CDR2 SVGEGT. The CDR3 spans 15 residues. V lost 2 bases and J 2 bases, leaving 10 bases between the germline ends.

CDR3 sequence: CSALPLRGVADTQYF. The CDR3 nucleotides are TGCAGTGCACTCCCCTTGAGGGGCGTCGCAGATACGCAGTATTTT. The chain couples TRBV20-1 to TRBJ2-3; D assignment may be TRBD1 or TRBD2 (5 bases each). The CDR3 extends over 15 amino acids. Germline CDR1 is DFQATT and CDR2 is SNEGSKA (reference sequence). V shed 6 bases and J shed 4 bases, with 20 bases lying between them.

This clonotype showed up many times. The chain is built from TRBV19 and TRBJ1-1; no reliable D call. The CDR3 spans 13 residues. Germline loops: CDR1 LNHDA, CDR2 SQIVND (reference sequence). The germline V and J ends were trimmed by 3 bases and 1 base, with 6 bases remaining between them. The CDR3 DNA reads as TGTGCCAGTAGTATCGGCAGGAACACTGAAGCTTTCTTT. Its translation is CASSIGRNTEAFF. Complete variable domain (other parts from reference TRBV19 and TRBJ1-1): DGGITQSPKYLFRKEGQNVTLSCEQNLNHDAMYWYRQDPGQGLRLIYYSQIVNDFQKGDIAEGYSVSREKKESFPLTVTSAQKNPTAFYLCASSIGRNTEAFFGQGTRLTVV.

This clonotype was recorded many times. The rearrangement uses TRBV7-2 and TRBJ1-2; TRBD1 is a possible D gene (5 bases). This CDR3 has 12 amino acids. Germline lookup yields CDR1 SGHTA and CDR2 FQGNSA. V lost 5 bases, J lost 8 bases, and 12 bases lay in between. CDR3 bases: TGTGCCAGCAGCCCCCGGGGGGGAGGCTACACCTTC. Encoded protein: CASSPRGGGYTF.